This T cell receptor beta chain was identified during a study of blood T cell repertoires in COVID-19. Using immunoSEQ multiplex PCR, the repertoire was profiled, and TCRdb retains in-frame clones only, with some absent. Of approximately 120,000 clones detected, roughly four fifths appear once; the ten largest clones hold roughly 4%. In its sample, this clone was seen once. Source material: peripheral blood. The origin of this receptor is a woman aged 45-65 years with acute or convalescent COVID-19.

As DNA, the CDR3 is TGTGCCAGCAGCAAAGGGGCGTTTGGACAGGGATACGAGCAGTACTTC. This gives the protein CASSKGAFGQGYEQYF. The V call is TRBV21-1, the J call TRBJ2-7; no DNA check was done on the table's D call, TRBD1. TRBV21-1 is recorded as a pseudogene. The CDR3 is 16 amino acids.